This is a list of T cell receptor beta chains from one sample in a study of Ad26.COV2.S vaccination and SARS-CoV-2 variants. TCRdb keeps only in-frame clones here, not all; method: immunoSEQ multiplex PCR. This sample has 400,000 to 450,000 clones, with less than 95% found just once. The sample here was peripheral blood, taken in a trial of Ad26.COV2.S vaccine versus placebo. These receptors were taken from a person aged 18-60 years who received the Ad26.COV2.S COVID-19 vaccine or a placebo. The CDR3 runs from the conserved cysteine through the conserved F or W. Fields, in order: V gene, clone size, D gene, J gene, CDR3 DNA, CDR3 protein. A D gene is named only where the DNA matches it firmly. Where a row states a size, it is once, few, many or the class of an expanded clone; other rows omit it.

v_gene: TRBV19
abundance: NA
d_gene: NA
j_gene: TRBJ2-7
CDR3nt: TGTGCCAGTAGTATAGGAGGTGCAAACTACGAGCAGTACTTC
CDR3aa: CASSIGGANYEQYF

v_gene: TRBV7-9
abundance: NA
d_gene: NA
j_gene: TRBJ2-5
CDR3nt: TGTGCCAGCAGCTTAGCGGTGGGTTTAGGGGACGAGACCCAGTACTTC
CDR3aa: CASSLAVGLGDETQYF

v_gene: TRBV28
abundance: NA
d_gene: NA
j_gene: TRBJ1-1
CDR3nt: TGTGCCAGCAGTTTACCGATCCCCATGAACACTGAAGCTTTCTTT
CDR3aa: CASSLPIPMNTEAFF

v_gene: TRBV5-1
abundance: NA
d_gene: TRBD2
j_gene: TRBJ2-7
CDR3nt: TGCGCCAGCAGCTTGGGCCAGCGGGAGTTCTACGAGCAGTACTTC
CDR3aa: CASSLGQREFYEQYF

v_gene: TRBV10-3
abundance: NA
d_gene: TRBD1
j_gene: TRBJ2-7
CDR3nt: TGTGCCATCAGTGTTGCAGGGGGCTTCGACGAGCAGTACTTC
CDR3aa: CAISVAGGFDEQYF

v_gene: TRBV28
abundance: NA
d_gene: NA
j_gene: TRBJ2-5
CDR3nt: TGTGCCAGCAGCCCCCCCTCCACAGGGTTCGAAGAGACCCAGTACTTC
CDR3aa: CASSPPSTGFEETQYF

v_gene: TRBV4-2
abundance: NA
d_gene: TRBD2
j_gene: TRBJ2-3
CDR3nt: TGTGCCAGCAGCCCGGGACTAGCGGGAGGGCCCTCCACAGATACGCAGTATTTT
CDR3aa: CASSPGLAGGPSTDTQYF

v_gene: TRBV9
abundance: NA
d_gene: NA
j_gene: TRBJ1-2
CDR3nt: TGTGCCAGCAGCGACCAGAGTAGCGGGATCTATGGCTACACCTTC
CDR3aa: CASSDQSSGIYGYTF

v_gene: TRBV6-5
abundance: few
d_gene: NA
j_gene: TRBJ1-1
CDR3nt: TGTGCCAGCAGGGCTCGCAGGGGTGTGAACACTGAAGCTTTCTTT
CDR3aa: CASRARRGVNTEAFF

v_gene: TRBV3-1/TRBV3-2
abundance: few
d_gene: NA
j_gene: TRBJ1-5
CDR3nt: TGTGCCAGCAGCCAATCAGGATTTCAGCCCCAGCATTTT
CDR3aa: CASSQSGFQPQHF

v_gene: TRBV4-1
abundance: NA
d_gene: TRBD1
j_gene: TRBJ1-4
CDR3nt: TGCGCCAGCAGCCAAGACTGGGACAGGGCTGAAAAACTGTTTTTT
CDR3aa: CASSQDWDRAEKLFF

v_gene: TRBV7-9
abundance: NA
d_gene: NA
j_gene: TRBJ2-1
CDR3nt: TGTGCCAGCAGCTTAGTCGGAGGGCCGAGCTCCTACAATGAGCAGTTCTTC
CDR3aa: CASSLVGGPSSYNEQFF

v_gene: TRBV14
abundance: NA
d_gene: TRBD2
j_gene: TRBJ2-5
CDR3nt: TGTGCCAGCAGCCTCGGGACTAGTCGGGCGGAGACCCAGTACTTC
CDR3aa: CASSLGTSRAETQYF

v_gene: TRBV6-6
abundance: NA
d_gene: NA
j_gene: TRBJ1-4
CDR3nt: TGTGCCAGTCTGAGGCAGCTTAATGAAAAACTGTTTTTT
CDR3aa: CASLRQLNEKLFF

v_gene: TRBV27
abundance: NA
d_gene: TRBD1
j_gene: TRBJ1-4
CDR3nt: TGTGCCAGCAGTCCGCGGACAGGAACGATTGAAAAACTGTTTTTT
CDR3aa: CASSPRTGTIEKLFF

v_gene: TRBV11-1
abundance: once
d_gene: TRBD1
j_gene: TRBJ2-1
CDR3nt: TGTGCCAGTAAGACAGGGCTGGACAATGAGCAGTTCTTC
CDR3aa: CASKTGLDNEQFF

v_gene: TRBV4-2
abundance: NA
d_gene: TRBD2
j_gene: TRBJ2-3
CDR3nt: TGTGCCAGCAGCCCAACGGAACTAGCGGGAGGCGTGACAGATACGCAGTATTTT
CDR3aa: CASSPTELAGGVTDTQYF

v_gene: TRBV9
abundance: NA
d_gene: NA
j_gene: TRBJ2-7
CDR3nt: TGTGCCAGCAGCGCGGTCAACTCCTACGAGCAGTACTTC
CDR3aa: CASSAVNSYEQYF

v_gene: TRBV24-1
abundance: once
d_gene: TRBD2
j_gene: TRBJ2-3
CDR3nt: TGTGCCACCAGTAAGACTAGCGGGAGGACCACAGATACGCAGTATTTT
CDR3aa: CATSKTSGRTTDTQYF

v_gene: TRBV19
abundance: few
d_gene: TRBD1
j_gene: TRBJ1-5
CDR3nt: TGTGCCAGTAGTTTGACAGGGCGCAATCAGCCCCAGCATTTT
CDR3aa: CASSLTGRNQPQHF

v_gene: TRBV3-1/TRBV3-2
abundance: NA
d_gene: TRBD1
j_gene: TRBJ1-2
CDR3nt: TGTGCCAGCAGCCAAGAAGGGGGCGGCCATGGCTACACCTTC
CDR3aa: CASSQEGGGHGYTF

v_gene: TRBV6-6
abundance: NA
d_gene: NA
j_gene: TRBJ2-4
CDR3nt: TGTGCCAGCAGTTACGTCATGGAGGGAAACATTCAGTACTTC
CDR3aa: CASSYVMEGNIQYF

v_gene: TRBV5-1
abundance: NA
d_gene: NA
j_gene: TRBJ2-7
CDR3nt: TGCGCCAGCAGCTTGGTTGGGGGGACCTACGAGCAGTACTTC
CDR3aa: CASSLVGGTYEQYF

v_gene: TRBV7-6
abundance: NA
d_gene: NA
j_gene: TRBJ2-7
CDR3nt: TGTGCCAGCAGCCTCGGCCATTCCTACGAGCAGTACTTC
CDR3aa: CASSLGHSYEQYF

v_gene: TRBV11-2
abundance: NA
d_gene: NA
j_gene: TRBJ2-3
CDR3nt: TGTGCCAGCAGCTTAGGTCTCGGGACGCTGACAGATACGCAGTATTTT
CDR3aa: CASSLGLGTLTDTQYF

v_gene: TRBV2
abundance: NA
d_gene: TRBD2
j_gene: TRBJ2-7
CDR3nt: TGTGCCAGCAGTGAAATCAGTCTAGCGGGAGGGCCCCGCCACCGACCGTACGAGCAGTACTTC
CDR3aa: CASSEISLAGGPRHRPYEQYF

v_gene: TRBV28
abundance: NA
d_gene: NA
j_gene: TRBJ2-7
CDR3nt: TGTGCCAGCAGTAAGGAGGGTTCCTACGAGCAGTACTTC
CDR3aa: CASSKEGSYEQYF

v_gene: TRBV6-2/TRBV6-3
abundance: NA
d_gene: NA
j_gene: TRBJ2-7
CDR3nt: TGTGCCAGCAGCCAGGACAGAAACTACGAGCAGTACTTC
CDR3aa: CASSQDRNYEQYF

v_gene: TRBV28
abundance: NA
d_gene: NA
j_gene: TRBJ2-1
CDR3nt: TGTGCCAGCAGAAGTAGCGGTCTCAATGAGCAGTTCTTC
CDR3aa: CASRSSGLNEQFF

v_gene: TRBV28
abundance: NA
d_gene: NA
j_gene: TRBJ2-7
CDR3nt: TGTGCCAGCAGTTTTGGCAGGAGTAACGAGCAGTACTTC
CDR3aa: CASSFGRSNEQYF

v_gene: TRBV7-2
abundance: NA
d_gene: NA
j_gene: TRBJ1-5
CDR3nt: TGTGCCAGCAGCTTAGACAGGAATCAGCCCCAGCATTTT
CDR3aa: CASSLDRNQPQHF